This T cell receptor (beta chain) stems from a study of technical replicates of blood from a few donors. Clones were sequenced by immunoSEQ multiplex PCR, and TCRdb holds only the in-frame ones, with some missing. The repertoire includes under 90,000 clones, roughly 98% of them detected once, and about 0.15% sits in the top ten. V gave up 3 bases and J gave up 6 bases, with 12 bases separating them. This CDR3 comprises 14 residues. Germline loops: CDR1 MNHEY, CDR2 SMNVEV (reference sequence). The sequenced sample was T cells isolated from PBMCs. This receptor was obtained from a human donor in good health. The rearrangement links TRBV27 to TRBJ2-4; tentatively, D is TRBD2 (5 bases). The CDR3 is CASSFLRDLNIQYF. The CDR3 DNA reads as TGTGCCAGCAGTTTTTTACGGGATTTAAACATTCAGTACTTC.